The 20 T cell receptor beta chains below come from one sample, sequenced in a study of identifying expanded T cells in peripheral blood. Assay used: immunoSEQ multiplex PCR; TCRdb lists only in-frame clones, some missing. The sample records some 120,000 clones, over 65% being singletons. The sample comprised blood. The receptors stem from a person aged 18-70 years in good health.

The CDR3 nucleotides read TGTGCCAGCAGCACCGGGGCGGGAACAGATACGCAGTATTTT. Translation gives CASSTGAGTDTQYF. The genes are TRBV7-9 and TRBJ2-3; D may be TRBD2 (6 bases). Germline V lookup: CDR1 SEHNR, CDR2 FQNEAQ (reference sequence). The CDR3 sequence is 14 residues long. V lost 5 bases to trimming and J lost 3 bases, with 12 bases between them.

For the CDR3, the DNA is TGTGCCAGCACCCGGCACGGGTGGGCTGAAGCTTTCTTT. This encodes CASTRHGWAEAFF. V usage is TRBV28 and J usage is TRBJ1-1; no definite D call. Germline CDR1 is MDHEN and CDR2 is SYDVKM. The CDR3 runs to 13 residues. With 7 bases removed from V and 6 bases from J, the gap between germline ends came to 15 bases.

The chain carries TRBV7-9 and TRBJ2-3; D call uncertain. The V gene's germline CDR1 is SEHNR and CDR2 FQNEAQ (reference sequence). The CDR3 runs to 12 residues. The V and J ends lost 6 bases and 2 bases respectively, with 6 bases between them. The CDR3 sequence: CASSYTTDTQYF. The CDR3, as DNA: TGTGCCAGCAGTTATACCACAGATACGCAGTATTTT.

The J gene is TRBJ1-1, the V gene TRBV6-6; 7 positions agree with TRBD1. J lost 6 bases, V lost 2 bases, and 6 bases had no gene match. The germline V gene encodes CDR1 MNHNY and CDR2 SVGAGI (reference sequence). The CDR3 runs to 14 residues. CDR3 loop: CASSYDRVLAEAFF. CDR3 DNA sequence: TGTGCCAGCAGTTACGACAGGGTGTTAGCTGAAGCTTTCTTT.

DNA of the CDR3: TGTGCCAGCCCGAGAGTGGCCCCGCAGGGCCCGGATCATAGCAATCAGCCCCAGCATTTT. This encodes CASPRVAPQGPDHSNQPQHF. The V call is TRBV6-4, the J call TRBJ1-5; D may be TRBD1 (5 bases). In germline, CDR1 is MRHNA, CDR2 SNTAGT. The CDR3 is 20 residues long. V gave up 8 bases and J gave up 0 bases, with 29 bases separating them.

The CDR3 DNA reads TGTGCCAGCAGCTCAGAGACGGGCAACTATGGCTACACCTTC. Protein product: CASSSETGNYGYTF. V is TRBV5-4 and J is TRBJ1-2, with D uncertain. The germline V and J ends were trimmed by 3 bases and 2 bases, with 11 bases remaining between them. The CDR3 is 14 residues long. Germline V gene lookup returns CDR1 SGHNT and CDR2 YYREEE (reference sequence).

The chain links TRBV14 to TRBJ1-1; TRBD1 matches 8 bases. The CDR3 covers 15 residues. The germline gives CDR1 SGHDN, CDR2 FVKESK. After removal of 4 bases from V and 7 bases from J, the junction contained 11 bases not matched to a gene. For the CDR3, the DNA is TGTGCCAGCAGCCGCGAATCACGGACAGGGCTTGAAGCTTTCTTT. As protein: CASSRESRTGLEAFF.

V is TRBV27 and J is TRBJ1-2; D remains unclear. This CDR3 contains 13 residues. The germline V and J ends were trimmed by 5 bases and 3 bases, with 10 bases remaining between them. CDR1 is MNHEY and CDR2 is SMNVEV in the germline V gene (reference sequence). The CDR3 nucleotides read TGTGCCAGCAGTGGGGTGGCGGACTATGGCTACACCTTC. It codes for CASSGVADYGYTF.

This clone was recorded only once. The chain recombines TRBV7-7 with TRBJ1-3, with 7 nucleotides matching TRBD1. Germline V CDR1 and CDR2: SSHAT, FNYEAQ (reference sequence). The CDR3 sequence is 14 residues long. J gave up 0 bases and V 7 bases, and 3 bases lay outside the gene matches. This chain's CDR3 is CASTGQVSGNTIYF. Written as DNA, the CDR3 is TGTGCCAGCACCGGACAGGTCTCTGGAAACACCATATATTTT.

CDR3 nucleotide sequence: TGTGCCAGCAGTAGACAGGCCTACTATGGCTACACCTTC. As protein: CASSRQAYYGYTF. V and J are TRBV2 and TRBJ1-2, with D possibly TRBD1 on 6 matching bases. The CDR3 is made up of 13 amino acids. V gave up 5 bases and J gave up 3 bases, with 10 bases separating them. Per the germline V gene, CDR1 is SNHLY and CDR2 is FYNNEI.

The chain links TRBV18 to TRBJ2-7, with a possible D match to TRBD2 (6 bases). V shed 8 bases and J shed 2 bases, with 13 bases lying between them. Germline assignment: CDR1 KGHSH and CDR2 LQKENI. This CDR3 spans 13 amino acids. CDR3: CASTEGITYEQYF. CDR3 DNA sequence: TGTGCCAGCACGGAGGGCATCACCTACGAGCAGTACTTC. The complete variable domain, with remaining parts taken from reference TRBV18 and TRBJ2-7, reads NAGVMQNPRHLVRRRGQEARLRCSPMKGHSHVYWYRQLPEEGLKFMVYLQKENIIDESGMPKERFSAEFPKEGPSILRIQQVVRGDSAAYFCASTEGITYEQYFGPGTRLTVT.

The rearrangement links TRBV9 to TRBJ1-1; tentatively, D is TRBD1 (5 bases). Trimming removed 7 bases from V and 2 bases from J, with 12 bases in between. This CDR3 is built from 13 residues. Per the germline V gene, CDR1 is SGDLS and CDR2 is YYNGEE. CDR3 sequence: CASRGVGNTEAFF. As DNA, the CDR3 is TGTGCCAGCCGGGGGGTAGGAAACACTGAAGCTTTCTTT.

The chain combines TRBV15 with TRBJ2-1; 8 bases map to TRBD2. Per germline, CDR1 LNHNV and CDR2 YYDKDF (reference sequence). This CDR3 is built from 17 residues. The V and J ends lost 8 bases and 7 bases, in that order; junction bases with no gene match: 19. DNA for the CDR3: TGTGCCACCGGACGGACCCGACTAGCGAGGGTACAGAATGAGCAGTTCTTC. Amino acid sequence: CATGRTRLARVQNEQFF.

The chain links TRBV11-3 to TRBJ2-1; TRBD2 might be the D (5 bases). CDR3 length equals 11 residues. The V gene's germline CDR1 is SGHNT and CDR2 YENEEA. Deletions cut 1 base from V and 12 bases from J, with 7 bases between. The CDR3 bases are TGTGCCAGCAGCTTAGGAGGGAGGCAGTTCTTC. This gives the protein CASSLGGRQFF.

The chain couples TRBV19 to TRBJ1-2; 8 bases fit TRBD1. With V trimmed by 8 bases and J by 4 bases, 12 bases remained unmatched. Germline lookup yields CDR1 LNHDA and CDR2 SQIVND (reference sequence). The CDR3 extends over 15 amino acids. CDR3 bases: TGTGCCAGTCATTACTCACAGGGGGTACGCTATGGCTACACCTTC. Its translation: CASHYSQGVRYGYTF. Variable domain in full (rest from reference TRBV19 and TRBJ1-2): DGGITQSPKYLFRKEGQNVTLSCEQNLNHDAMYWYRQDPGQGLRLIYYSQIVNDFQKGDIAEGYSVSREKKESFPLTVTSAQKNPTAFYLCASHYSQGVRYGYTFGSGTRLTVV.

The rearrangement uses TRBV7-9 and TRBJ1-4, with a tentative D call TRBD1 (5 bases). V lost 5 bases, J lost 3 bases, and 13 bases lay in between. The CDR3 has 15 residues. Germline V gene lookup returns CDR1 SEHNR and CDR2 FQNEAQ (reference sequence). The CDR3, as DNA: TGTGCCAGCAGCCCTACGGGGCTCCCTAATGAAAAACTGTTTTTT. It yields the protein CASSPTGLPNEKLFF. Looking up the rest from reference TRBV7-9 and TRBJ1-4 gives the full variable domain: DTGVSQNPRHKITKRGQNVTFRCDPISEHNRLYWYRQTLGQGPEFLTYFQNEAQLEKSRLLSDRFSAERPKGSFSTLEIQRTEQGDSAMYLCASSPTGLPNEKLFFGSGTQLSVL.

This rearrangement joins TRBV19 to TRBJ1-5, with D unresolved. The CDR3 runs 8 residues. In germline, CDR1 is LNHDA, CDR2 SQIVND (reference sequence). V was cut by 8 bases and J by 7 bases, with 0 bases left in between. The CDR3 bases are TGTGCCAGTCAGCCCCAGCATTTT. As protein: CASQPQHF.

The chain has TRBV28 and TRBJ1-4; TRBD1 aligns across 7 bases. After removal of 6 bases from V and 5 bases from J, the junction contained 6 bases not matched to a gene. CDR1 is MDHEN and CDR2 is SYDVKM in the germline V gene. The CDR3 totals 14 residues. The CDR3 sequence: CASRTTGRNEKLFF. CDR3 in DNA: TGTGCCAGCAGGACGACAGGGCGAAATGAAAAACTGTTTTTT.

This sequence joins TRBV6-1 and TRBJ1-1; D possibly corresponds to TRBD1 (6 bases). V lost 8 bases, J lost 1 base, and 17 bases lay in between. This CDR3 spans 15 amino acids. Per the germline V gene, CDR1 is MNHNS and CDR2 is SASEGT. CDR3 amino acids: CASFTYRVRNTEAFF. CDR3 DNA sequence: TGTGCCAGCTTCACATACAGGGTTAGGAACACTGAAGCTTTCTTT.

The chain combines TRBV7-9 with TRBJ2-7; a weak D match, TRBD2 (6 bases). Germline V gives CDR1 SEHNR, CDR2 FQNEAQ (reference sequence). Deletions cut 8 bases from V and 0 bases from J, with 17 bases between. CDR3 length: 15 residues. Written as DNA, the CDR3 is TGTGCCAGCGGAAGACCGGGACTTTACTCCTACGAGCAGTACTTC. This sequence encodes CASGRPGLYSYEQYF.